This T cell receptor beta chain was sequenced during a study of T-cell reconstitution after alpha-beta-depleted transplantation in children. This clonotype was observed a few times. V lost 4 bases, J lost 1 base, and 13 bases lay in between. The V gene's germline CDR1 is MGHDK and CDR2 SYGVNS. This CDR3 region has 15 residues. TCRbeta library preparation incorporated unique molecular identifiers. TCRdb re-analysed the PCR reads in MiXCR, keeping a single row per CDR3 protein. The sample carries some 400,000 distinct CDR3 sequences, roughly 22% recorded once. The rearrangement uses TRBV25-1 and TRBJ1-1; D uncertain. The sequencing used PBMCs from the stem cell graft donor, collected from the stem cell graft. The source is a human donor who donated a stem cell graft to a child with acute myeloid leukemia. The CDR3 nucleotides read TGTGCCAGCAGTGGGGTCGCTCGGGAGAACACTGAAGCTTTCTTT. This translates into CASSGVARENTEAFF.